Each of the 27 T cell receptor beta chains below was sequenced from the same sample in a study of blood T cell repertoires in COVID-19. The assay was immunoSEQ multiplex PCR, and TCRdb's table has in-frame clones only and misses some. Of 150,000 to 200,000 clones detected, about 85% appear once; the ten largest clones hold approximately 6%. The sample was peripheral blood. These receptor sequences come from a woman between 40 and 50 years old with COVID-19, enrolled during active disease.

V usage is TRBV19 and J usage is TRBJ1-2, with 7 bases fitting TRBD1. Trimming at V came to 4 bases and at J to 5 bases, leaving 13 bases not matched to a gene. The CDR3 extends over 16 amino acids. The V gene's germline CDR1 is LNHDA and CDR2 SQIVND (reference sequence). Written as DNA, the CDR3 is TGTGCCAGTAGTACCGGCCCCCCACAGGGGATGTATGGCTACACCTTC. Protein product: CASSTGPPQGMYGYTF.

This clone was detected a few times. V is TRBV24-1 and J is TRBJ2-1; 7 nucleotides line up with TRBD2. The V gene end was trimmed by 2 bases and the J gene end by 4 bases; junction bases not matched to a gene: 10. This CDR3 has 17 residues. Germline-derived CDR1 and CDR2 are KGHDR and SFDVKD. In DNA form, the CDR3 reads TGTGCCACCAGTGATTCTGGGAGGGTGTCCGGGTACAATGAGCAGTTCTTC. It translates to CATSDSGRVSGYNEQFF.

The CDR3 loop is CASSVVGAGDYYTGELFF. The CDR3 DNA sequence: TGTGCCAGCAGCGTAGTAGGCGCGGGGGACTATTACACCGGGGAGCTGTTTTTT. The chain has TRBV9 and TRBJ2-2; TRBD2 matches 7 bases. V lost 0 bases and J lost 3; bases outside the gene matches: 11. CDR1 is SGDLS, CDR2 YYNGEE, per germline. CDR3 size: 18 residues.

A word on this clone: The same CDR3 also results from other DNA sequences found in this sample. The chain joins TRBV5-4 to TRBJ1-6, with a tentative D call TRBD1 (6 bases). The V gene's germline CDR1 is SGHNT and CDR2 YYREEE (reference sequence). CDR3 length: 14 residues. Between the trimmed V and J ends, which lost 4 bases and 5 bases, there was a span of 10 bases. This CDR3 is CASSLQGHNSPLHF. CDR3 coding DNA: TGTGCCAGCAGCCTCCAGGGGCATAATTCACCCCTCCACTTT. Filled out from reference TRBV5-4 and TRBJ1-6, the complete variable domain reads ETGVTQSPTHLIKTRGQQVTLRCSSQSGHNTVSWYQQALGQGPQFIFQYYREEENGRGNFPPRFSGLQFPNYSSELNVNALELDDSALYLCASSLQGHNSPLHFGNGTRLTVT.

This clone has a handful of counts. The V gene is TRBV14, the J gene TRBJ2-2, with TRBD1 matching over 8 bases. With V trimmed by 2 bases and J by 8 bases, 7 bases remained unmatched. Germline V lookup: CDR1 SGHDN, CDR2 FVKESK. The CDR3 sequence is 15 residues long. In nucleotides, the CDR3 is TGTGCCAGCAGCCAAATTCCAGGGGGCAAAGGGGAGCTGTTTTTT. This encodes CASSQIPGGKGELFF.

CDR3 nucleotide sequence: TGTGCCAGAACGATTGGACAAGCCTATGGCTACACCTTC. Its protein product is CARTIGQAYGYTF. The J gene is TRBJ1-2, the V gene TRBV2, with D possibly TRBD1 on 5 matching bases. V lost 9 bases and J 4 bases, leaving 15 bases between the germline ends. The germline V gene encodes CDR1 SNHLY and CDR2 FYNNEI. This CDR3 has 13 residues. Variable domain in full (rest from reference TRBV2 and TRBJ1-2): EPEVTQTPSHQVTQMGQEVILRCVPISNHLYFYWYRQILGQKVEFLVSFYNNEISEKSEIFDDQFSVERPDGSNFTLKIRSTKLEDSAMYFCARTIGQAYGYTFGSGTRLTVV.

This chain links TRBV11-2 with TRBJ2-3; TRBD2 aligns across 9 bases. CDR3 length equals 18 residues. V trimming: 5 bases; J trimming: 3 bases; junction bases outside the gene matches: 15. Germline V gene lookup returns CDR1 SGHAT and CDR2 FQNNGV. The CDR3 bases are TGTGCCAGCAGCCCCCTCTCCCTAGCGGGACCGGGGACAGATACGCAGTATTTT. Translated: CASSPLSLAGPGTDTQYF. The full variable domain, with the rest looked up from reference TRBV11-2 and TRBJ2-3, is EAGVAQSPRYKIIEKRQSVAFWCNPISGHATLYWYQQILGQGPKLLIQFQNNGVVDDSQLPKDRFSAERLKGVDSTLKIQPAKLEDSAVYLCASSPLSLAGPGTDTQYFGPGTRLTVL.

CDR3 amino acids: CASSQRGQGNYGYTF. CDR3 coding DNA: TGTGCCAGCAGCCAACGGGGACAGGGGAACTATGGCTACACCTTC. This chain uses TRBV3-1 (or the pseudogene TRBV3-2) with TRBJ1-2, with TRBD1 identical over 10 bases. Germline CDR1 reads LGHDT; CDR2 reads YNNKEL (reference sequence). The CDR3 runs 15 residues. With V trimmed by 2 bases and J by 2 bases, 2 bases remained unmatched.

This sequence joins TRBV5-4 and TRBJ2-7; D is uncertain. This CDR3 has 12 amino acids. Germline lookup yields CDR1 SGHNT and CDR2 YYREEE (reference sequence). Deletions cut 2 bases from V and 5 bases from J, with 8 bases between. CDR3 in DNA: TGTGCCAGCAGCTTTGTAGCCCACGAGCAGTACTTC. Its protein is CASSFVAHEQYF.

The chain recombines TRBV27 with TRBJ1-1; 8 positions match TRBD1. CDR1 MNHEY and CDR2 SMNVEV come from the germline V gene (reference sequence). V lost 5 bases to trimming and J lost 12 bases; unmatched junction nucleotides: 8. The CDR3 runs 12 residues. The CDR3 nucleotides are TGTGCCAGCAGTCTGCGGACAGGGCGAACTTTCTTT. This gives the protein CASSLRTGRTFF.

CDR3 in amino acids: CAWGFSGVPETQYF. The CDR3 nucleotides read TGTGCCTGGGGATTTTCCGGGGTGCCAGAGACCCAGTACTTC. The chain uses TRBV30 and TRBJ2-5, with D perhaps TRBD2 (5 bases). V was trimmed by 5 bases and J by 4 bases, leaving 17 bases between them. The CDR3 has 14 residues. CDR1 and CDR2 (germline): GTSNPN, SVGIG (reference sequence).

J is TRBJ2-5 and V is TRBV4-3, with 14 positions matching TRBD2. The CDR3 totals 17 residues. Germline-derived CDR1 and CDR2 are LGHNA and YSLEER. With 3 bases clipped from V and 2 bases from J, the junction kept 5 bases outside the gene matches. The CDR3 DNA sequence: TGCGCCAGCAGCCAGTGGACTAGCGGGGGGACTCAAGAGACCCAGTACTTC. Amino acids: CASSQWTSGGTQETQYF.

This sequence joins TRBV2 and TRBJ1-4, with a weak D call TRBD1 (5 bases). The CDR3 has 17 residues. The V gene's germline CDR1 is SNHLY and CDR2 FYNNEI. V was clipped by 8 bases and J by 2 bases, with 21 bases between them. The CDR3 sequence is CASRGGSRFGTNEKLFF. The CDR3 DNA reads as TGTGCCAGCCGGGGGGGATCGAGGTTTGGGACTAATGAAAAACTGTTTTTT.

This chain joins TRBV6-4 and TRBJ2-7; a possible D gene is TRBD2 (5 bases). The V end was cut by 0 bases, the J end by 3 bases, with 15 bases between. Germline V lookup: CDR1 MRHNA, CDR2 SNTAGT. The CDR3 loop spans 16 amino acids. CDR3 sequence: CASSDSPEAEYYEQYF. CDR3 nucleotides: TGTGCCAGCAGTGACTCGCCGGAGGCTGAGTACTACGAGCAGTACTTC.

The table lists this clone with a few counts. V is TRBV5-8 and J is TRBJ1-6, with D possibly being TRBD1 (5 bases). This CDR3 has 15 amino acids. V dropped 4 bases and J dropped 7 bases, with 15 bases sitting between them. From germline, CDR1 is SGHTS and CDR2 YDEGEE. CDR3 DNA: TGTGCCAGCAGCCCGGACCCAGGGCCAAATTCACCCCTCCACTTT. This translates into CASSPDPGPNSPLHF.

The chain combines TRBV3-1 (or the pseudogene TRBV3-2) with TRBJ2-5; D not certain. Trimming took 0 bases from V and 4 from J, leaving 6 bases between them. The CDR3 sequence is 13 residues long. Germline CDR1 and CDR2: LGHDT and YNNKEL (reference sequence). The CDR3 is CASSQELGETQYF. The CDR3 nucleotides read TGTGCCAGCAGCCAAGAGCTAGGAGAGACCCAGTACTTC.

The chain recombines TRBV5-1 with TRBJ2-7; D may be TRBD2 (5 bases). The V end lost 0 bases, the J end lost 2 bases, and 15 bases lay between the germline ends. CDR1 and CDR2 from the germline V gene are SGHRS and YFSETQ. The CDR3 is made up of 16 amino acids. The CDR3: CASSLAPGRGTYEQYF. The DNA for the CDR3 is TGCGCCAGCAGCTTGGCCCCGGGGAGAGGGACCTACGAGCAGTACTTC.

V is TRBV19 and J is TRBJ2-6; D is uncertain. V was shortened by 2 bases and J by 0 bases, with 11 bases between the two germline ends. CDR3 length equals 17 residues. Germline CDR1 reads LNHDA; CDR2 reads SQIVND (reference sequence). The CDR3 region is CASSIQVKVSGANVLTF. As DNA, the CDR3 is TGTGCCAGTAGTATACAGGTTAAGGTCTCTGGGGCCAACGTCCTGACTTTC.

V is TRBV7-9 and J is TRBJ1-2; D is undetermined. Trimming shortened V by 0 bases and J by 3 bases, and 8 bases separated the two germline ends. This CDR3 comprises 14 residues. Germline V lookup: CDR1 SEHNR, CDR2 FQNEAQ (reference sequence). Here the CDR3 reads CASSLALPDYGYTF. In nucleotides, the CDR3 is TGTGCCAGCAGCTTAGCGCTTCCGGACTATGGCTACACCTTC.

V usage is TRBV11-1 and J usage is TRBJ2-3, with 8 bases aligning to TRBD1. The length of the CDR3 is 12 residues. Germline V gene lookup returns CDR1 SGHAT and CDR2 FQDESV (reference sequence). After removal of 4 bases from V and 14 bases from J, the junction contained 8 bases not matched to a gene. CDR3 DNA: TGTGCCAGCAGCTCGGACAGGGTCGGTGGGTATTTT. Amino acid sequence: CASSSDRVGGYF.

The genes are TRBV27 and TRBJ1-6; the D is unclear. CDR1 is MNHEY and CDR2 is SMNVEV in the germline V gene (reference sequence). The CDR3 is made up of 16 amino acids. Trimming removed 2 bases at V and 3 bases at J, with 11 bases between. CDR3 sequence reads: CASSLEGGFYNSPLHF. CDR3 in DNA: TGTGCCAGCAGTTTAGAGGGAGGCTTCTATAATTCACCCCTCCACTTT.

This clone was counted once. In DNA, the CDR3 is TGTGCCAGCAAGGGGACAGGGGGCCACAATGAGCAGTTCTTC. It encodes CASKGTGGHNEQFF. This chain connects TRBV2 to TRBJ2-1; TRBD1 matches at 12 bases. V was clipped by 7 bases and J by 5 bases; unmatched bases: 3. The CDR3 runs 14 residues. CDR1 SNHLY and CDR2 FYNNEI come from the germline V gene.

The J gene is TRBJ2-7, the V gene TRBV20-1; 7 nucleotides match TRBD1. In germline, CDR1 is DFQATT, CDR2 SNEGSKA (reference sequence). Unmatched junction bases numbered 7, after V lost 5 bases and J lost 0 bases. The CDR3 loop spans 14 amino acids. The CDR3 here is CSAGGQVASYEQYF. CDR3 in DNA: TGCAGTGCTGGTGGACAGGTCGCCTCCTACGAGCAGTACTTC.

The CDR3 region has the DNA TGCGCCAGCAGCTCAATGACAGGGTCCTTGGATGGCTACACCTTC. It encodes CASSSMTGSLDGYTF. This chain connects TRBV5-1 to TRBJ1-2; 7 bases fit TRBD1. CDR1 is SGHRS and CDR2 is YFSETQ in the germline V gene. J lost 6 bases, V lost 3 bases, and 11 bases had no gene match. The CDR3 has 15 amino acids.

The rearrangement joins TRBV30 to TRBJ2-4, with TRBD1 matching 7 bases. The CDR3 has 13 amino acids. Germline loops: CDR1 GTSNPN, CDR2 SVGIG (reference sequence). V was pared by 0 bases and J by 6 bases, with 2 bases of the junction left unmatched. CDR3 protein: CAWSVQGSNIQYF. CDR3 in DNA: TGTGCCTGGAGTGTACAGGGGTCAAACATTCAGTACTTC.

The V call is TRBV7-7, the J call TRBJ1-4, with TRBD1 matching over 8 bases. Unmatched junction bases numbered 6, after V lost 5 bases and J lost 10 bases. The CDR3 contains 13 residues. Germline V lookup: CDR1 SSHAT, CDR2 FNYEAQ (reference sequence). The CDR3 protein is CASSADRDGKLFF. The CDR3 region has the DNA TGTGCCAGCAGCGCGGACAGGGACGGAAAACTGTTTTTT.

The V gene is TRBV12-3 or TRBV12-4, the J gene TRBJ2-1; 10 bases line up with TRBD1. CDR3 size: 13 residues. V lost 10 bases, J lost 6 bases, and 6 bases stayed unmatched. The CDR3 bases are TGTGCCACCCGGACAGGGGGTATCAATGAGCAGTTCTTC. Protein: CATRTGGINEQFF.